These 6 T cell receptor beta chains came from one sample sequenced in a study of blood T cell repertoires in COVID-19. Data came from immunoSEQ multiplex PCR; TCRdb stores just in-frame clones and leaves some out. The table records around 260,000 clones, around 78% of them present only once. The sequenced material came from peripheral blood. The source of these receptors is a man aged 60-69 years who had recovered from COVID-19.

The CDR3 reads CASSLPEGLAGAGEQYF. The CDR3 bases are TGCGCCAGCAGCTTGCCCGAGGGACTAGCGGGAGCGGGGGAGCAGTACTTC. This sequence joins TRBV5-1 and TRBJ2-7; 14 nucleotides match TRBD2. The germline V gene has CDR1 SGHRS and CDR2 YFSETQ. The CDR3 has 17 amino acids. Trimming at V came to 1 base and at J to 7 bases, leaving 10 bases not matched to a gene. Looking up the rest from reference TRBV5-1 and TRBJ2-7 gives the full variable domain: KAGVTQTPRYLIKTRGQQVTLSCSPISGHRSVSWYQQTPGQGLQFLFEYFSETQRNKGNFPGRFSGRQFSNSRSEMNVSTLELGDSALYLCASSLPEGLAGAGEQYFGPGTRLTVT.

This chain connects TRBV2 to TRBJ2-3, with 9 bases fitting TRBD2. The germline V gene has CDR1 SNHLY and CDR2 FYNNEI. V was pared by 2 bases and J by 8 bases, with 8 bases of the junction left unmatched. The CDR3 spans 15 residues. CDR3 region: CASSELAGVVGTQYF. In DNA, the CDR3 is TGTGCCAGCAGTGAATTAGCGGGAGTGGTGGGTACGCAGTATTTT.

The J gene is TRBJ2-3, the V gene TRBV19; possible D gene TRBD2, 5 bases. The ends were cut back, 0 bases at V and 0 bases at J, with 10 bases in the middle. This CDR3 spans 16 amino acids. The germline CDR1 and CDR2 sequences are LNHDA and SQIVND (reference sequence). CDR3 bases: TGTGCCAGTAGTATAGATCTAGCTACTAGCACAGATACGCAGTATTTT. Its protein is CASSIDLATSTDTQYF. Together with reference TRBV19 and TRBJ2-3, the CDR3 gives the full variable domain: DGGITQSPKYLFRKEGQNVTLSCEQNLNHDAMYWYRQDPGQGLRLIYYSQIVNDFQKGDIAEGYSVSREKKESFPLTVTSAQKNPTAFYLCASSIDLATSTDTQYFGPGTRLTVL.

This clone turned up a few times. The chain combines TRBV15 with TRBJ1-3; D is uncertain. Germline V gives CDR1 LNHNV, CDR2 YYDKDF (reference sequence). This CDR3 is 14 amino acids long. Trimming cost V 0 bases and J 3 bases, with 6 bases left between them. The CDR3 bases are TGTGCCACCAGCAGAGATATCAGTGGAAACACCATATATTTT. Amino acid sequence: CATSRDISGNTIYF. Drawing the rest from reference TRBV15 and TRBJ1-3, the complete variable domain is DAMVIQNPRYQVTQFGKPVTLSCSQTLNHNVMYWYQQKSSQAPKLLFHYYDKDFNNEADTPDNFQSRRPNTSFCFLDIRSPGLGDTAMYLCATSRDISGNTIYFGEGSWLTVV.

The rearrangement joins TRBV5-4 to TRBJ2-3; TRBD2 agrees at 8 bases. V lost 6 bases, J lost 3 bases, and 6 bases stayed unmatched. The CDR3 contains 14 residues. Looked up from germline, CDR1 is SGHNT and CDR2 is YYREEE (reference sequence). CDR3 sequence (DNA): TGTGCCAGCAAGGTTGCGGGGGGAACAGATACGCAGTATTTT. The encoded protein is CASKVAGGTDTQYF.

The chain joins TRBV5-1 to TRBJ1-2; no clear D. The CDR3 runs to 13 residues. Trimming cost V 1 base and J 1 base, with 5 bases left between them. Germline CDR1 and CDR2: SGHRS and YFSETQ. The CDR3 DNA follows: TGCGCCAGCAGCTTGACAGATAACTATGGCTACACCTTC. This gives the protein CASSLTDNYGYTF. The complete variable domain, with remaining parts taken from reference TRBV5-1 and TRBJ1-2, reads KAGVTQTPRYLIKTRGQQVTLSCSPISGHRSVSWYQQTPGQGLQFLFEYFSETQRNKGNFPGRFSGRQFSNSRSEMNVSTLELGDSALYLCASSLTDNYGYTFGSGTRLTVV.